The 25 T cell receptor beta chains presented below share a single source sample, sequenced in a study of T cell responses to AZD1222 COVID-19 vaccine (dated by TCRdb to the early 2020s). Library creation used the immunoSEQ multiplex PCR assay. TCRdb holds this immuneACCESS table with in-frame rearrangements only. Some clones are missing; in checked studies, unresolved V genes explain under half, and the rest has no known cause. Here the sample has some 86,000 clones; almost 80% occur a single time. Roughly 21% of the sample rests with the top ten. The time point tag for this specimen amounts to: baseline before first vaccination. The sequencing used peripheral blood, collected on day 0 of AZD1222 vaccination. The receptors were sampled from an adult in good health.

This rearrangement joins TRBV6-5 to TRBJ2-7; D perhaps matches TRBD2 (5 bases). In germline, CDR1 is MNHEY, CDR2 SVGAGI. V lost 6 bases and J lost 4, with 10 bases in between. The CDR3 sequence is 12 residues long. CDR3 coding DNA: TGTGCCAGCAGATCAGAGGGTTACGAGCAGTACTTC. As protein: CASRSEGYEQYF.

This clone was detected a few times. The chain uses TRBV5-5 and TRBJ2-7, with unresolved D. In germline, CDR1 is SGHKS, CDR2 YYEKEE (reference sequence). Trimming took 2 bases from V and 4 from J, leaving 13 bases between them. The CDR3 is made up of 14 amino acids. The CDR3 loop is CASSLNPTTYEQYF. The CDR3 nucleotides are TGTGCCAGCAGCTTAAACCCCACAACGTACGAGCAGTACTTC.

The chain uses TRBV19 and TRBJ1-5; D unclear. Germline CDR1 is LNHDA and CDR2 is SQIVND (reference sequence). V lost 7 bases to trimming and J lost 5 bases, with 9 bases between them. The CDR3 runs 12 residues. CDR3: CASTDGDQPQHF. Here the CDR3 DNA reads TGTGCCAGTACAGACGGTGATCAGCCCCAGCATTTT.

This chain links TRBV7-9 with TRBJ2-5, with 15 bases aligning to TRBD2. V shed 4 bases and J 5 bases; nucleotides not matched to a gene: 2. The V gene's germline CDR1 is SEHNR and CDR2 FQNEAQ (reference sequence). The CDR3 loop spans 15 amino acids. The CDR3 DNA reads TGTGCCAGCAGCTCCGGGACTAGCGGGAGGGAGACCCAGTACTTC. This translates into CASSSGTSGRETQYF. The complete variable domain, with remaining parts taken from reference TRBV7-9 and TRBJ2-5, reads DTGVSQNPRHKITKRGQNVTFRCDPISEHNRLYWYRQTLGQGPEFLTYFQNEAQLEKSRLLSDRFSAERPKGSFSTLEIQRTEQGDSAMYLCASSSGTSGRETQYFGPGTRLLVL.

The V gene is TRBV11-2, the J gene TRBJ2-7; 8 positions match TRBD2. Germline CDR1 is SGHAT and CDR2 is FQNNGV. The CDR3 spans 14 residues. V shed 4 bases and J 2 bases; nucleotides not matched to a gene: 4. CDR3 sequence (DNA): TGTGCCAGCAGCTCCCCGGGAGGGCCCTACGAGCAGTACTTC. The encoded protein is CASSSPGGPYEQYF.

This clone appeared once. This chain links TRBV7-9 with TRBJ1-4; maybe TRBD1 (6 bases). The CDR3 runs to 12 residues. V shed 4 bases and J shed 14 bases, with 14 bases lying between them. Germline CDR1 reads SEHNR; CDR2 reads FQNEAQ (reference sequence). CDR3 in DNA: TGTGCCAGCAGCTACTTGACAGGCTCGCTGTTTTTT. Translated: CASSYLTGSLFF.

The V and J genes are TRBV5-1 and TRBJ1-1, with D hard to call. This CDR3 contains 13 residues. CDR1 is SGHRS and CDR2 is YFSETQ in the germline V gene. V lost 2 bases, J lost 1 base, and 6 bases lay in between. The CDR3 DNA follows: TGCGCCAGCAGCTTTCGAGGGAACACTGAAGCTTTCTTT. Translating gives CASSFRGNTEAFF.

The V gene is TRBV6-1, the J gene TRBJ2-7, with 7 bases matching TRBD2. This CDR3 is 14 amino acids long. CDR1 and CDR2 (germline): MNHNS, SASEGT. The V and J ends lost 0 bases and 3 bases, in that order; junction bases with no gene match: 2. This CDR3 is CASSEAGGVYEQYF. In DNA, the CDR3 is TGTGCCAGCAGTGAAGCGGGAGGGGTCTACGAGCAGTACTTC.

The CDR3 here is CASSQDGPAGAKETQYF. The CDR3 nucleotides read TGTGCCAGCAGCCAAGATGGCCCAGCGGGAGCGAAAGAGACCCAGTACTTC. J is TRBJ2-5 and V is TRBV4-2; 8 positions match TRBD2. This CDR3 comprises 17 residues. V dropped 0 bases and J dropped 3; count of bases not matched to a gene: 9. Germline CDR1 is LGHNA and CDR2 is YNFKEQ.

The CDR3 sequence: CASSQDSHNPYGYTF. CDR3 in DNA: TGTGCCAGCAGCCAAGATTCTCACAACCCTTATGGCTACACCTTC. The genes are TRBV4-2 and TRBJ1-2, with D unresolved. CDR3 length: 15 residues. The V gene's germline CDR1 is LGHNA and CDR2 YNFKEQ. Trimming stripped 0 bases from V and 5 bases from J, with 13 bases between.

V and J are TRBV27 and TRBJ2-1, with D perhaps matching TRBD2 (5 bases). The CDR3 extends over 14 amino acids. Per germline, CDR1 MNHEY and CDR2 SMNVEV (reference sequence). Trimming took 6 bases from V and 4 from J, leaving 13 bases between them. This CDR3 is CASSPLTGYNEQFF. The CDR3 bases are TGTGCCAGCAGCCCACTTACGGGGTACAATGAGCAGTTCTTC.

The chain combines TRBV28 with TRBJ2-7; 8 nucleotides match TRBD1. This CDR3 is 14 amino acids long. V shed 8 bases, J shed 1 base, and the junction held 7 bases outside the gene matches. Germline CDR1 reads MDHEN; CDR2 reads SYDVKM. This CDR3 is CASWRQGLSYEQYF. The CDR3 DNA is TGTGCCAGCTGGAGACAGGGGCTGTCCTACGAGCAGTACTTC.

This chain uses TRBV3-1 (or the pseudogene TRBV3-2) with TRBJ2-7, with D tentatively TRBD1 (6 bases). This CDR3 is 14 amino acids long. V lost 4 bases to trimming and J lost 4 bases, with 14 bases between them. Germline lookup yields CDR1 LGHDT and CDR2 YNNKEL (reference sequence). CDR3 region: CASSPGQALYEQYF. The CDR3 bases are TGTGCCAGCAGCCCGGGACAAGCCCTTTACGAGCAGTACTTC.

A few counts support this clone. The V call is TRBV4-1, the J call TRBJ1-3; D is undetermined. Germline-derived CDR1 and CDR2 are MGHRA and YSYEKL. The ends were cut back, 0 bases at V and 0 bases at J, with 9 bases in the middle. The CDR3 is 16 residues long. The CDR3 protein is CASSQEKTFSGNTIYF. DNA for the CDR3: TGCGCCAGCAGCCAAGAGAAAACATTCTCTGGAAACACCATATATTTT.

This clone was counted only a few times. The gene calls are TRBV3-1 (or the pseudogene TRBV3-2) and TRBJ1-5, with unresolved D. CDR1 is LGHDT and CDR2 is YNNKEL in the germline V gene (reference sequence). The ends were cut back, 3 bases at V and 2 bases at J, with 8 bases in the middle. The CDR3 length is 14 residues. The CDR3 sequence: CASSHGVGNQPQHF. CDR3 sequence (DNA): TGTGCCAGCAGCCATGGAGTGGGCAATCAGCCCCAGCATTTT.

The chain has TRBV10-2 and TRBJ2-2, with D tentatively TRBD1 (6 bases). V shed 7 bases and J shed 1 base, with 10 bases lying between them. CDR1 is WSHSY and CDR2 is SAAADI in the germline V gene. The CDR3 sequence is 14 residues long. CDR3 residues: CASTKGQNTGELFF. As DNA, the CDR3 is TGCGCCAGCACTAAGGGACAGAACACCGGGGAGCTGTTTTTT.

This clone was detected only once. The V and J genes are TRBV28 and TRBJ2-7; D is unresolved. Trimming shortened V by 3 bases and J by 2 bases, and 17 bases separated the two germline ends. CDR1 and CDR2 from the germline V gene are MDHEN and SYDVKM. The CDR3 length is 16 residues. This chain's CDR3 is CASSFPAMNLAYEQYF. The CDR3 DNA follows: TGTGCCAGCAGTTTTCCCGCAATGAACCTCGCCTACGAGCAGTACTTC.

The CDR3 spells CASSLVASGEQKTQYF. The CDR3 nucleotides read TGCGCCAGCAGCTTGGTGGCTAGCGGGGAACAGAAGACCCAGTACTTC. The chain is built from TRBV5-1 and TRBJ2-5; TRBD2 matches at 9 bases. Germline trimming cut 0 bases from V and 6 bases from J; bases unmatched to any gene: 9. The CDR3 runs 16 residues. Germline V lookup: CDR1 SGHRS, CDR2 YFSETQ.

The chain joins TRBV15 to TRBJ2-1; TRBD2 matches at 13 bases. V was pared by 2 bases and J by 10 bases, with 8 bases of the junction left unmatched. From germline, CDR1 is LNHNV and CDR2 YYDKDF (reference sequence). The CDR3 is 16 residues long. As DNA, the CDR3 is TGTGCCACCAGCAGACAACTCGGACTAGCGGGAGAAGAGCAGTTCTTC. The encoded protein is CATSRQLGLAGEEQFF.

The table lists this clone with a count of one. The V gene is TRBV6-5, the J gene TRBJ2-5; D is perhaps TRBD1 (6 bases). CDR1 is MNHEY and CDR2 is SVGAGI in the germline V gene. Between the trimmed V and J ends, which lost 6 bases and 2 bases, there was a span of 10 bases. CDR3 length: 13 residues. CDR3 DNA sequence: TGTGCCAGCAGCCGAACAGGGCAAGAGACCCAGTACTTC. Translation gives CASSRTGQETQYF.

This chain links TRBV11-2 with TRBJ1-1; D ambiguous. The CDR3 runs to 13 residues. Germline loops: CDR1 SGHAT, CDR2 FQNNGV. The V end lost 5 bases, the J end lost 1 base, and 8 bases lay between the germline ends. The CDR3 DNA reads as TGTGCCAGCAGCCCAGACAAGAACACTGAAGCTTTCTTT. As protein: CASSPDKNTEAFF.

V gene TRBV18 combines with J gene TRBJ2-5; 7 nucleotides match TRBD1. Germline V gene sequence: CDR1 KGHSH, CDR2 LQKENI. Trimming cost V 3 bases and J 5 bases; bases outside gene matches: 9. This CDR3 region has 15 residues. CDR3 sequence: CASSPGQITLETQYF. CDR3 bases: TGTGCCAGCTCACCGGGACAGATTACTTTGGAGACCCAGTACTTC.

This clone has just one count. V is TRBV19 and J is TRBJ1-2, with a possible D match to TRBD1 (5 bases). Germline-derived CDR1 and CDR2 are LNHDA and SQIVND (reference sequence). V was pared by 7 bases and J by 3 bases, with 15 bases between. The CDR3 has 14 residues. In DNA, the CDR3 is TGTGCCAGTAACCCAACTGACAGACACTATGGCTACACCTTC. Its protein product is CASNPTDRHYGYTF.

V and J are TRBV6-5 and TRBJ1-1; D perhaps matches TRBD1 (5 bases). There are 14 residues in the CDR3. Trimming removed 7 bases from V and 1 base from J, with 13 bases in between. CDR1 MNHEY and CDR2 SVGAGI come from the germline V gene. The CDR3 loop is CASNRQRPNTEAFF. CDR3 DNA: TGTGCCAGCAATAGACAGAGACCGAACACTGAAGCTTTCTTT.

Many counts were recorded for this clone. V gene TRBV4-2 combines with J gene TRBJ2-7; 10 nucleotides match TRBD1. This CDR3 has 16 residues. Trimming took 1 base from V and 4 from J; bases not matched to a gene: 7. Looked up from germline, CDR1 is LGHNA and CDR2 is YNFKEQ. The CDR3 loop reads CASSQAGTGDIYEQYF. As DNA, the CDR3 is TGTGCCAGCAGCCAAGCCGGGACAGGGGATATTTACGAGCAGTACTTC.